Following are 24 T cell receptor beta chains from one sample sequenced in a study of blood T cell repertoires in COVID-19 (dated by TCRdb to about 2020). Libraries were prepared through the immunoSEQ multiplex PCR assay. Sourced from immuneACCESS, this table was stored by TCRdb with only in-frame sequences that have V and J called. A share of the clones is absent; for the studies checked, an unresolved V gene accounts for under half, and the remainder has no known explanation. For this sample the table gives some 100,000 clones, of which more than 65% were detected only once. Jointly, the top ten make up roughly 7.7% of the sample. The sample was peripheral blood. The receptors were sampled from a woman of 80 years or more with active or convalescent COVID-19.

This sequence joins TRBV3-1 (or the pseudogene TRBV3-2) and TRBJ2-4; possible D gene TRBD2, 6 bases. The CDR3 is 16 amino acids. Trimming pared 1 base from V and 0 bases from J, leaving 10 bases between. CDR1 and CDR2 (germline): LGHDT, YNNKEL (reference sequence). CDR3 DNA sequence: TGTGCCAGCAGCCAAGTCGGAGCGGGAGCCAAAAACATTCAGTACTTC. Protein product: CASSQVGAGAKNIQYF.

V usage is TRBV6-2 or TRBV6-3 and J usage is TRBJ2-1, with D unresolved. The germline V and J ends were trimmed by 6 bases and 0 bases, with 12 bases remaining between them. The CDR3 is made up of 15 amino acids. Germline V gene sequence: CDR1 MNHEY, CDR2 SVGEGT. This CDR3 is CASSGYRSSYNEQFF. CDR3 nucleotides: TGTGCCAGCAGCGGTTACAGAAGCTCCTACAATGAGCAGTTCTTC.

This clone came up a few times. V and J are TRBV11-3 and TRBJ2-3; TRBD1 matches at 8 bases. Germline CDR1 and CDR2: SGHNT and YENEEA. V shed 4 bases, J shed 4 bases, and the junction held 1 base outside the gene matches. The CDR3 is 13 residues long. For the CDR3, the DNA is TGTGCCAGCAGCTCAGGGGGCGCAGATACGCAGTATTTT. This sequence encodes CASSSGGADTQYF.

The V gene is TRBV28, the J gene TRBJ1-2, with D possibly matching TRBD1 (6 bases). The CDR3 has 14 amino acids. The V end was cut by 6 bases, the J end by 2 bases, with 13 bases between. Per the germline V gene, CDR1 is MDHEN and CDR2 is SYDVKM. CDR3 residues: CASSFLDRNYGYTF. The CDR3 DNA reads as TGTGCCAGCAGCTTCTTGGACAGAAACTATGGCTACACCTTC.

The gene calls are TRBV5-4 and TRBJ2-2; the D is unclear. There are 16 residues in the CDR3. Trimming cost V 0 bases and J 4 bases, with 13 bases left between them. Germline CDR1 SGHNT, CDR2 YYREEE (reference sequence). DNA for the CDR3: TGTGCCAGCAGCTTGGTTGAGGCGCCGGGCACCGGGGAGCTGTTTTTT. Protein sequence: CASSLVEAPGTGELFF.

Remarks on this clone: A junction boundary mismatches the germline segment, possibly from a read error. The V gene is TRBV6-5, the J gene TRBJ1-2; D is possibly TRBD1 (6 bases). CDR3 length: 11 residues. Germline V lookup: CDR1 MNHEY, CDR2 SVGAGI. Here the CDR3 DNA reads TGTGCCAGCGGGGGCCGACTGGTTAAGTCCTTC. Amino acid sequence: CASGGRLVKSF.

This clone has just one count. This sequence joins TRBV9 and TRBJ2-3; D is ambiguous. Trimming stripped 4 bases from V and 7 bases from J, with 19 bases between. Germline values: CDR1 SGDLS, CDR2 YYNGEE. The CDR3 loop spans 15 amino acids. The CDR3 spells CASSTGWSGKNTQYF. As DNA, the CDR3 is TGTGCCAGCAGCACCGGTTGGAGTGGAAAGAATACGCAGTATTTT.

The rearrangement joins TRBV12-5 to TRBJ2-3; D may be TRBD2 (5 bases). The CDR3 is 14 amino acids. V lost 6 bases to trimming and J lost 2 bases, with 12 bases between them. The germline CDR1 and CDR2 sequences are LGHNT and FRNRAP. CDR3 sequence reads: CASGNGLLTDTQYF. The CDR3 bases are TGTGCTAGTGGAAACGGACTTCTCACAGATACGCAGTATTTT.

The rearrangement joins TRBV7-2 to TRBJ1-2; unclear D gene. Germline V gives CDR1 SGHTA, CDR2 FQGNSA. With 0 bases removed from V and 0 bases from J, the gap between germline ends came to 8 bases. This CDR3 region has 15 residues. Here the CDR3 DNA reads TGTGCCAGCAGCTTAGCGTACAGCCCTAACTATGGCTACACCTTC. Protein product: CASSLAYSPNYGYTF. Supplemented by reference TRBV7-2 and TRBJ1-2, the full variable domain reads GAGVSQSPSNKVTEKGKDVELRCDPISGHTALYWYRQSLGQGLEFLIYFQGNSAPDKSGLPSDRFSAERTGGSVSTLTIQRTQQEDSAVYLCASSLAYSPNYGYTFGSGTRLTVV.

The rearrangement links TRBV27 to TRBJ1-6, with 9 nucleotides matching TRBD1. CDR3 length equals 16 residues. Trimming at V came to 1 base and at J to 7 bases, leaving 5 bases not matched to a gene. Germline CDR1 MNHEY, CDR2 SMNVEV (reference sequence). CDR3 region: CASSLFWGQGNSPLHF. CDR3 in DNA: TGTGCCAGCAGTTTATTTTGGGGACAGGGAAATTCACCCCTCCACTTT.

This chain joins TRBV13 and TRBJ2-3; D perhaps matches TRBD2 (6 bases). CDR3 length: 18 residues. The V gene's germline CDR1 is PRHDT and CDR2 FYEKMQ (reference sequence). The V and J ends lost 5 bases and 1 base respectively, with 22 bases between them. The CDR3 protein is CASSRYPRQAGGTDTQYF. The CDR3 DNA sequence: TGTGCCAGCAGCCGATACCCCCGCCAAGCGGGTGGCACAGATACGCAGTATTTT.

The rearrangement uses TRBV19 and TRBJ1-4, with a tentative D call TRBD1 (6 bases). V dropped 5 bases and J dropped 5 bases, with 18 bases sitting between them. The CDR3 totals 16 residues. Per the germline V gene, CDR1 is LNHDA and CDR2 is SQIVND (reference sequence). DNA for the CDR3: TGTGCCAGTAGTTTCCCACCCGGGAGGGGGAATGAAAAACTGTTTTTT. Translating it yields CASSFPPGRGNEKLFF.

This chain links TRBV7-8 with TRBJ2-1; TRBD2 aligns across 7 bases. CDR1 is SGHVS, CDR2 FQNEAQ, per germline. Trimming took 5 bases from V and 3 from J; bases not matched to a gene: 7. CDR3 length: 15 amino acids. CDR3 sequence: CASSRQRDLYNEQFF. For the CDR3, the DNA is TGTGCCAGCAGCCGACAGCGGGATCTCTACAATGAGCAGTTCTTC.

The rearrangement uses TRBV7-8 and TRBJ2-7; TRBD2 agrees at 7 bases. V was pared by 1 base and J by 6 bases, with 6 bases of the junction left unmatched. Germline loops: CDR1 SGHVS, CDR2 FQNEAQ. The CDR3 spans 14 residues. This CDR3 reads CASSLVPGRGEQYF. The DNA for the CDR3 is TGTGCCAGCAGCTTAGTCCCAGGGAGGGGCGAGCAGTACTTC.

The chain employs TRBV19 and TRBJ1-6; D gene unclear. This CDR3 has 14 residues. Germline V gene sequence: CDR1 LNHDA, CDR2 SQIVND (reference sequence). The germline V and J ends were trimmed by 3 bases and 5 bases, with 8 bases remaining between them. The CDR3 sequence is CASSIVGHNSPLHF. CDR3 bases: TGTGCCAGTAGTATCGTTGGCCATAATTCACCCCTCCACTTT.

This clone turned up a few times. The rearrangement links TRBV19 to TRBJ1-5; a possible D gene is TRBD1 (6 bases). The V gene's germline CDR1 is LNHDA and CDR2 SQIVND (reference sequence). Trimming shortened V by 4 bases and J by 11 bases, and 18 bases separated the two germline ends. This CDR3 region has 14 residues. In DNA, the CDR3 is TGTGCCAGTAGTACCCAGGGGCAACAAGGGTCCCAGCATTTT. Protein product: CASSTQGQQGSQHF.

The CDR3 bases are TGTGCCAGCAGTTACACTGGGACAGCCTTGGGCTATGGCTACACCTTC. This sequence encodes CASSYTGTALGYGYTF. The J gene is TRBJ1-2, the V gene TRBV6-5, with 7 bases that match TRBD1. Germline CDR1 is MNHEY and CDR2 is SVGAGI. This CDR3 contains 16 residues. The trim removed 2 bases at V and 4 bases at J, leaving 10 bases unmatched.

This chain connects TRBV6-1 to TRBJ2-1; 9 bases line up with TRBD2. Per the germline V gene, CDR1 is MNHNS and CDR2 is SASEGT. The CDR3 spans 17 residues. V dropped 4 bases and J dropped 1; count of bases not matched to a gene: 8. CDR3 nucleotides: TGTGCCAGCAGTGTACCCCTAGCGGGGAGTTCCTACAATGAGCAGTTCTTC. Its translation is CASSVPLAGSSYNEQFF.

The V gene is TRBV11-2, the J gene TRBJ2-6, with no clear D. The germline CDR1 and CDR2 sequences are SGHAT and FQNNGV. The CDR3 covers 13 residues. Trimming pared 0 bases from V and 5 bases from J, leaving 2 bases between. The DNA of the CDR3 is TGTGCCAGCAGCTTAGATAGGGCCAACGTCCTGACTTTC. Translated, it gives CASSLDRANVLTF.

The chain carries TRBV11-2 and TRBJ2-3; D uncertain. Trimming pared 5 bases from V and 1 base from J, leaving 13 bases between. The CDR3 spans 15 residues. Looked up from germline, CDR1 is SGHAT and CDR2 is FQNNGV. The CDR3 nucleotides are TGTGCCAGCAGCCCCCGCCAGGCTCGCACAGATACGCAGTATTTT. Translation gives CASSPRQARTDTQYF. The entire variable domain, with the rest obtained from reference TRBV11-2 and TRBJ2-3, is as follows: EAGVAQSPRYKIIEKRQSVAFWCNPISGHATLYWYQQILGQGPKLLIQFQNNGVVDDSQLPKDRFSAERLKGVDSTLKIQPAKLEDSAVYLCASSPRQARTDTQYFGPGTRLTVL.

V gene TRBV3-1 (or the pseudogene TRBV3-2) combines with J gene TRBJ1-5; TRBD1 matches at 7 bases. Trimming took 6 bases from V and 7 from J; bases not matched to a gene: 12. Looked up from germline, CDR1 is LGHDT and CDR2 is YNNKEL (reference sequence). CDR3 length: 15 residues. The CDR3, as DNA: TGTGCCAGCAGGGGAGACAGGGTTGGAGGACAGCCCCAGCATTTT. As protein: CASRGDRVGGQPQHF.

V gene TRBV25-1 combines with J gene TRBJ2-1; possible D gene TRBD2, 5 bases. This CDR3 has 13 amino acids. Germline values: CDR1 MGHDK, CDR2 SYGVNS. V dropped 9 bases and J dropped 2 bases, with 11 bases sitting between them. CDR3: CASRLTTYNEQFF. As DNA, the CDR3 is TGTGCCAGTAGACTAACTACCTACAATGAGCAGTTCTTC.

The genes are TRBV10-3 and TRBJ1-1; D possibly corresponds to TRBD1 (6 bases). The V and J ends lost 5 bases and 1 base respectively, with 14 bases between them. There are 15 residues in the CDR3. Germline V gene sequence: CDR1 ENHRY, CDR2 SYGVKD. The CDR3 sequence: CAISSQGGGNTEAFF. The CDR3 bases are TGTGCCATCAGTTCTCAGGGAGGGGGGAACACTGAAGCTTTCTTT.

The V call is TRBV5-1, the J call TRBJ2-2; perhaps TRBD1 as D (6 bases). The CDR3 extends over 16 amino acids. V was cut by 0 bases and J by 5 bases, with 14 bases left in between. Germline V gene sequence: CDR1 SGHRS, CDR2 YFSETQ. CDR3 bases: TGCGCCAGCAGCTTGGGGGCCACCAGGGGTACCGGGGAGCTGTTTTTT. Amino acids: CASSLGATRGTGELFF.